A selection of T cell receptor beta chains follows, all from one sample in a study of shared clonotypes between healthy human individuals. Sequencing used immunoSEQ multiplex PCR; TCRdb keeps in-frame clones, though not all of them. The sample shows approximately 500,000 clones, about 75% of them seen only once. What was sequenced was PBMCs. The receptors here all came from a woman aged 35 to 49 in good health. Some clones in this sample may be carry-over from other donors' samples. Both conserved end residues are part of each CDR3. Each record gives: V gene, J gene, CDR3 protein.

TRBV5-6	TRBJ1-2	CASSLVGGGYGYTF
TRBV7-9	TRBJ1-1	CASSTLGVNTEAFF
TRBV13	TRBJ2-5	CASSYAAGGPRRETQYF
TRBV25-1	TRBJ1-6	CASSEGRGAPLHF
TRBV7-9	TRBJ2-2	CASTPMANTGGLFF
TRBV7-2	TRBJ2-7	CASSAGLAGAEQYF
TRBV11-2	TRBJ2-7	CASSSQGYEQYF
TRBV5-1	TRBJ2-5	CASSSGEGHETQYF
TRBV11-3	TRBJ2-3	CASSWGATDTQYF
TRBV7-2	TRBJ1-2	CASSLDPGAYGYTF
TRBV7-6	TRBJ2-5	CASSLETSGETQYF
TRBV13	TRBJ2-1	CASSLKSGGGAYNEQFF
TRBV7-4	TRBJ1-2	CASSLATTGVGGYTF
TRBV21-1	TRBJ2-7	CASSKVERNGTYEQYF
TRBV19	TRBJ1-3	CASKGQANSGNTIYF
TRBV19	TRBJ2-3	CASSTGTTYTDTQYF
TRBV2	TRBJ1-1	CASSPIVDKTEAFF
TRBV7-7	TRBJ2-7	CASSPMGGTGIGRQYF
TRBV2	TRBJ1-5	CASSELGTTKHF
TRBV15	TRBJ2-5	CATSRSGTSGSPETQYF
TRBV5-4	TRBJ1-4	CASSTGNNEKLFF
TRBV5-1	TRBJ2-1	CASSLGGSEVGYNEQFF
TRBV11-2	TRBJ1-1	CASIQLTRPRNTEAFF
TRBV2	TRBJ1-2	CASVFGRAMGYTF
TRBV19	TRBJ2-1	CASSMEQGGYNEQFF
TRBV29-1	TRBJ1-5	CSVEESVNQPQHF
TRBV9	TRBJ2-1	CASSVRPGTHYNEQFF
TRBV7-9	TRBJ2-3	CASSFWSGTDTQYF
TRBV27	TRBJ1-5	CASSLAGERLNQPQHF
TRBV7-9	TRBJ2-7	CASSPNLAGYYEQYF
TRBV11-2	TRBJ2-5	CASSLGGLAGGPGKTQYF
TRBV4-1	TRBJ1-2	CASSQDRQALNGYTF
TRBV7-9	TRBJ2-1	CASSPMGARTSGHNEQFF
TRBV29-1	TRBJ1-1	CSVEPARGGEAFF
TRBV7-2	TRBJ2-2	CASSLAGTGELFF
TRBV5-5	TRBJ1-5	CASSWATGSNQPQHF
TRBV6-1	TRBJ2-1	CASSEDRGLGEQFF
TRBV27	TRBJ1-4	CASRAVAAVNEKLFF
TRBV25-1	TRBJ2-1	CASSDQVTSGVYNEQFF
TRBV5-1	TRBJ1-3	CASSFGTGPGNTIYF